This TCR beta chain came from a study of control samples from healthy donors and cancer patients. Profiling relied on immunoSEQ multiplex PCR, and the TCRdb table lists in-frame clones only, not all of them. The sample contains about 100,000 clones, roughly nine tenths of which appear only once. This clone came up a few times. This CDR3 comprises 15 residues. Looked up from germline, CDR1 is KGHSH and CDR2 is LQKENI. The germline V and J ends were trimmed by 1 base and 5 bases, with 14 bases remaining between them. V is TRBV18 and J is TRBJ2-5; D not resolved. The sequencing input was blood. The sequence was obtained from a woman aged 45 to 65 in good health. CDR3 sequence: CASSPRYVLGETQYF. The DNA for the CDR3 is TGTGCCAGCTCACCACGGTACGTGCTCGGCGAGACCCAGTACTTC.